Listed here is a single T cell receptor (beta chain). As yet, its antigen is unknown. This record comes from a study of PD-1 blockade in classical Hodgkin lymphoma. Study-level findings and limits: Unlike CD8+ TCR diversity, which did not rise significantly by C4D1, CD4+ TCR diversity did. The origin of the repertoire differences remains undefined, with disease activity or prior therapy as possible causes. Partial responders and progressors had significantly lower baseline TCR diversity.

Germline V gene sequence: CDR1 SGHNT, CDR2 YENEEA. The length of the CDR3 is 13 residues. V was trimmed by 2 bases and J by 3 bases, leaving 7 bases between them. Measured with immunoSEQ multiplex PCR; TCRdb has only the in-frame clones, and not every one. This repertoire shows roughly 31,000 clones, over 75% found once; its top ten account for around 2.4%. Each patient's relapse followed autologous stem cell transplantation, and brentuximab vedotin exposure varied. The CD4+ T cells used were purified from thawed PBMCs through magnetic negative selection. This receptor was obtained from a human donor with classical Hodgkin lymphoma. The chain employs TRBV11-3 and TRBJ1-1; D is unclear. The material was CD4+ T cells from blood, obtained at baseline. The CDR3: CASSLRSDTEAFF. The CDR3 DNA reads TGTGCCAGCAGCTTAAGGTCAGACACTGAAGCTTTCTTT. Supplemented by reference TRBV11-3 and TRBJ1-1, the full variable domain reads EAGVVQSPRYKIIEKKQPVAFWCNPISGHNTLYWYLQNLGQGPELLIRYENEEAVDDSQLPKDRFSAERLKGVDSTLKIQPAELGDSAVYLCASSLRSDTEAFFGQGTRLTVV.